This T cell receptor (beta chain) was retrieved from a study of PD-1 blockade in mismatch repair-deficient tumors. Study-level points and caveats: Tumor-resident clones, often undetectable pretreatment in blood, expanded then contracted after pembrolizumab.

All patients were mismatch repair deficient, assessed by either PCR or immunohistochemistry. TCRs were sequenced from three patients responding to pembrolizumab. Profiled with immunoSEQ multiplex PCR; TCRdb holds only in-frame clones, not every one. Among over 30,000 clones listed, 75% to 90% were seen once. This clone was detected a few times. Its antigen is not identified. The germline CDR1 and CDR2 sequences are LGHNT and FRNRAP. The CDR3 is 13 amino acids. The V gene lost 6 bases and the J gene lost 0 bases, with 9 bases spanning the gap. This chain links TRBV12-5 with TRBJ2-7, with TRBD2 as a possible D gene (5 bases). The origin of this receptor is an adult with mismatch repair-deficient cancer. This material consisted of PBMCs, taken 6 weeks after starting pembrolizumab. The CDR3 region has the DNA TGTGCTAGTGGCCCCCGGGGCTCCTACGAGCAGTACTTC. It encodes CASGPRGSYEQYF.